The 10 T cell receptor beta chains below were found in one sample sequenced in a study of beta chain features in type 1 diabetes. Study-level findings and limits: TCRB CDR3 length was moderately but significantly reduced in all four CD4+ subsets of Type 1 diabetes patients.

For these TCRs, the target antigens are not known. Expressed TCRB transcripts got sequenced, as all isolated RNA was reverse transcribed. The protocol was immunoSEQ multiplex PCR, while the TCRdb copy is restricted to in-frame clones and leaves out a portion. The sample contains 300,000 or so clones, about 13% of which appear only once. Sample: naive CD4+ T cells from blood. These receptor sequences come from a man aged 25 to 45 with type 1 diabetes.

The chain employs TRBV7-9 and TRBJ2-1; 7 positions match TRBD2. V trimming: 1 base; J trimming: 4 bases; junction bases outside the gene matches: 7. This CDR3 spans 16 amino acids. Germline V gene data show CDR1 as SEHNR and CDR2 as FQNEAQ (reference sequence). Written as DNA, the CDR3 is TGTGCCAGCAGCTTAGGGGGTCTAGCGGTTTACAATGAGCAGTTCTTC. This encodes CASSLGGLAVYNEQFF.

This sequence joins TRBV6-6 and TRBJ2-5, with TRBD1 as a possible D gene (7 bases). The CDR3 runs to 14 residues. Germline values: CDR1 MNHNY, CDR2 SVGAGI (reference sequence). The V end lost 2 bases, the J end lost 5 bases, and 12 bases lay between the germline ends. The CDR3 protein is CASSYGAGGETQYF. Written as DNA, the CDR3 is TGTGCCAGCAGTTACGGGGCAGGGGGGGAGACCCAGTACTTC.

This clone showed up just a few times. This rearrangement joins TRBV7-9 to TRBJ1-2; TRBD1 might be the D (5 bases). The CDR3 spans 12 residues. The germline V gene has CDR1 SEHNR and CDR2 FQNEAQ (reference sequence). V lost 2 bases and J 5 bases, leaving 6 bases between the germline ends. CDR3 nucleotides: TGTGCCAGCAGCTTAAGACAGTATGGCTACACCTTC. Its protein product is CASSLRQYGYTF.

The V and J genes are TRBV5-6 and TRBJ2-7; D is unresolved. This CDR3 region has 15 residues. V lost 4 bases, J lost 6 bases, and 20 bases lay in between. Germline-derived CDR1 and CDR2 are SGHDT and YYEEEE. The CDR3 region is CASSPYTTPNAEQYF. Written as DNA, the CDR3 is TGTGCCAGCAGCCCCTATACGACACCGAACGCCGAGCAGTACTTC.

In its sample, this clone was seen a few times. The genes are TRBV18 and TRBJ2-1; D might be TRBD2 (6 bases). Germline lookup yields CDR1 KGHSH and CDR2 LQKENI. Trimming cost V 8 bases and J 7 bases, with 15 bases left between them. This CDR3 region has 13 residues. CDR3: CASTTGSSNEQFF. As DNA, the CDR3 is TGTGCCAGCACCACCGGGAGCTCGAATGAGCAGTTCTTC.

This chain links TRBV5-1 with TRBJ2-5; 12 nucleotides line up with TRBD2. Germline V lookup: CDR1 SGHRS, CDR2 YFSETQ. This CDR3 has 16 residues. The V gene end was trimmed by 2 bases and the J gene end by 5 bases; junction bases not matched to a gene: 7. Written as DNA, the CDR3 is TGCGCCAGCAGCTTCGGGGCTAGCGGGAGGGCGGAGACCCAGTACTTC. Its protein product is CASSFGASGRAETQYF.

This clone was seen more than once but under ten times. This chain uses TRBV7-9 with TRBJ2-3, with D maybe TRBD1 (5 bases). The CDR3 extends over 14 amino acids. Between the trimmed V and J ends, which lost 2 bases and 4 bases, there was a span of 10 bases. Germline assignment: CDR1 SEHNR and CDR2 FQNEAQ (reference sequence). DNA of the CDR3: TGTGCCAGCAGCTTAAGGGGTGGCGCAGATACGCAGTATTTT. It encodes CASSLRGGADTQYF.

The chain uses TRBV11-2 and TRBJ2-7, with TRBD2 matching over 14 bases. V lost 5 bases to trimming and J lost 9 bases; unmatched junction nucleotides: 9. There are 15 residues in the CDR3. CDR1 is SGHAT, CDR2 FQNNGV, per germline. This CDR3 reads CASSPGTSGSSVQYF. The CDR3 DNA reads as TGTGCCAGCAGCCCCGGGACTAGCGGGAGTTCCGTGCAGTACTTC.

The chain is built from TRBV9 and TRBJ1-2; the D gene is possibly TRBD1 (5 bases). V lost 4 bases and J lost 6, with 19 bases in between. Germline V gene sequence: CDR1 SGDLS, CDR2 YYNGEE. CDR3 length equals 15 residues. CDR3 coding DNA: TGTGCCAGCAGCTCCGGTTCGGGACTTGGAGATGGCTACACCTTC. Translated: CASSSGSGLGDGYTF.

This clone appeared a few times. V usage is TRBV18 and J usage is TRBJ2-1; TRBD1 matches at 7 bases. V gave up 7 bases and J gave up 8 bases; unmatched junction bases: 11. The CDR3 is 14 amino acids. Germline V CDR1 and CDR2: KGHSH, LQKENI. DNA of the CDR3: TGTGCCAGCTTTCACAGGGGTGTCTCCGATGAGCAGTTCTTC. Protein sequence: CASFHRGVSDEQFF.